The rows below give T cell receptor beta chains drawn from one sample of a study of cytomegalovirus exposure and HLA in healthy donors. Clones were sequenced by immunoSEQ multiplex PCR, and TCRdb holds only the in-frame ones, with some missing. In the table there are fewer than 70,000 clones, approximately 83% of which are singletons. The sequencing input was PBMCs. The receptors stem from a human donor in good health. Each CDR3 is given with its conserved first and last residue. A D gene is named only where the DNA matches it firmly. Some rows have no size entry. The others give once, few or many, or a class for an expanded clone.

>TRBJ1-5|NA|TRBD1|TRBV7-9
CASSVGTGKSQHF
TGTGCCAGCAGCGTGGGGACAGGGAAGTCCCAGCATTTT
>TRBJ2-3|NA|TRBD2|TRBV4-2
CASSPNGPGLAGWVSTDTQYF
TGTGCCAGCAGCCCAAACGGGCCGGGACTAGCGGGCTGGGTTAGCACAGATACGCAGTATTTT
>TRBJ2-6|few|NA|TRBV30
CAWLRSGANVLTF
TGTGCCTGGCTACGGTCTGGGGCCAACGTCCTGACTTTC
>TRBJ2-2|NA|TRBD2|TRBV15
CATSRDSGEGRFTGELFF
TGTGCCACCAGCAGAGATTCGGGGGAGGGCCGTTTCACCGGGGAGCTGTTTTTT
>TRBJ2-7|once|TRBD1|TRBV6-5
CASSYTGTASLEQYF
TGTGCCAGCAGTTACACCGGGACAGCCAGTCTGGAGCAGTACTTC
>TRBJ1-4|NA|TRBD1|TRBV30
CAWSVSWTLQGFNEKLFF
TGTGCCTGGAGTGTTTCATGGACGTTACAGGGGTTTAATGAAAAACTGTTTTTT
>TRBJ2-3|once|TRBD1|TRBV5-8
CASSLGQGVVTDTQYF
TGTGCCAGCAGCTTGGGACAGGGGGTGGTCACAGATACGCAGTATTTT
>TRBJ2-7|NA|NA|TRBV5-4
CASSSRPDAYEQYF
TGTGCCAGCAGCTCCAGGCCCGATGCATACGAGCAGTACTTC
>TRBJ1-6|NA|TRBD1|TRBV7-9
CASSLWRQGFNSPLHF
TGTGCCAGCAGCTTATGGCGACAGGGTTTCAATTCACCCCTCCACTTT
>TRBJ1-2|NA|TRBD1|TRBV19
CASSAGTGYGYTF
TGTGCCAGTAGTGCCGGGACAGGGTATGGCTACACCTTC
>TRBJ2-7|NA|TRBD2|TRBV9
CASSEGLAGIYEQYF
TGTGCCAGCAGCGAAGGACTAGCGGGCATCTACGAGCAGTACTTC
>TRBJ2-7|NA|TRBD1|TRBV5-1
CASSGTGGSYEQYF
TGCGCCAGCTCAGGGACAGGGGGCTCCTACGAGCAGTACTTC
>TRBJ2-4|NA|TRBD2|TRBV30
CAWSVLGIAGGNIQYF
TGTGCCTGGAGTGTACTCGGAATAGCGGGGGGAAACATTCAGTACTTC
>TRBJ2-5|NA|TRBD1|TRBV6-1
CASMYFSGGQETQYF
TGTGCCAGCATGTATTTCTCAGGGGGCCAAGAGACCCAGTACTTC
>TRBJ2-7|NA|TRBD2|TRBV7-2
CASSLASAREGYEQYF
TGTGCCAGCAGCTTAGCGTCTGCGCGGGAGGGCTACGAGCAGTACTTC